The clone carrying this T cell receptor beta chain was recorded a few times. Each CDR3 protein is one row after TCRdb ran MiXCR on the RT-PCR reads. The sample lists 550,000 to 750,000 distinct CDR3 sequences; 14% were seen once. The CDR3 is 16 residues long. Germline assignment: CDR1 MNHEY and CDR2 SVGAGI. V lost 5 bases and J lost 0, with 16 bases in between. The sequenced material came from memory CD4+ T cells from blood. The rearrangement joins TRBV6-5 to TRBJ1-1; D perhaps matches TRBD1 (6 bases). The receptor was isolated from a female donor in good health, serving as a healthy control. DNA for the CDR3: TGTGCCAGCAGTCACTGGGGGGGGCAGATGAACACTGAAGCTTTCTTT. This encodes CASSHWGGQMNTEAFF.